The 13 T cell receptor beta chains below come from one sample, sequenced in a study of molecular identifiers for immune sequencing clone quantification (dated by TCRdb to the late 2010s). Library creation used PCR. This sample was sequenced with an Illumina HiSeq 4000. TCRdb ran its own pipeline on the public reads, namely fastp trimming at Q25 and MiXCR clone calling, and kept in-frame beta chains. Here each entry gathers all rows of one CDR3 protein and keeps the most common genes and DNA. The sample has approximately 10,000 distinct CDR3 sequences on record, over 13% of them singletons. Less than 2% of the sample comes from the top ten. Sequenced: naive CD8+ T cells from blood, with Jurkat cell RNA spiked in. The cell subset or site label of this sample denotes: FACS-sorted CD8+CD4-CCR7+CD45RA+ naive T cells. The receptor set was obtained from a human donor in good health. Some libraries in this study had Jurkat cell RNA spiked in.

With regard to this clonotype: The conserved phenylalanine or tryptophan normally closing the CDR3 is absent here, so this likely arose from a read error. This chain joins TRBV20-1 and TRBJ2-7, with D maybe TRBD2 (5 bases). Germline CDR1 reads DFQATT; CDR2 reads SNEGSKA (reference sequence). Trimming shortened V by 2 bases and J by 2 bases, and 16 bases separated the two germline ends. The CDR3 runs 15 residues. CDR3 in amino acids: CSARSSGGQPYEQYL. For the CDR3, the DNA is TGCAGTGCTAGATCCTCCGGCGGGCAGCCCTACGAGCAGTACCTC.

This clonotype counts as medium-sized. The rearrangement links TRBV19 to TRBJ2-3; TRBD1 or TRBD2 may be the D gene (5 bases each). V lost 3 bases to trimming and J lost 2 bases, with 12 bases between them. CDR1 LNHDA and CDR2 SQIVND come from the germline V gene (reference sequence). The CDR3 has 15 amino acids. CDR3 nucleotides: TGTGCCAGTAGTATCACGCCCGGGACCACAGATACGCAGTATTTT. Translation: CASSITPGTTDTQYF.

This clonotype was seen at least ten times. The rearrangement links TRBV7-8 to TRBJ2-7, with 8 bases aligning to TRBD1. CDR3 size: 15 residues. Looked up from germline, CDR1 is SGHVS and CDR2 is FQNEAQ. Germline trimming cut 1 base from V and 4 bases from J; bases unmatched to any gene: 6. The CDR3 bases are TGTGCCAGCAGCTTAGATCCAGGGGGCGGATACGAGCAGTACTTC. This codes for CASSLDPGGGYEQYF.

This clonotype is labeled as medium-sized. The V call is TRBV29-1, the J call TRBJ2-5; D not resolved. Germline loops: CDR1 SQVTM, CDR2 ANQGSEA. The CDR3 runs 13 residues. V lost 2 bases and J 3 bases, leaving 10 bases between the germline ends. CDR3 sequence: CSVEMSAKETQYF. CDR3 bases: TGCAGCGTTGAAATGAGCGCAAAAGAGACCCAGTACTTC. The whole variable domain, remainder taken from reference TRBV29-1 and TRBJ2-5, is SAVISQKPSRDICQRGTSLTIQCQVDSQVTMMFWYRQQPGQSLTLIATANQGSEATYESGFVIDKFPISRPNLTFSTLTVSNMSPEDSSIYLCSVEMSAKETQYFGPGTRLLVL.

Details on this clonotype: A read error may explain this, as a much larger clone is one base away. This chain links TRBV28 with TRBJ2-7, with D tentatively TRBD2 (6 bases). Deletions cut 1 base from V and 7 bases from J, with 26 bases between. CDR1 and CDR2 (germline): MDHEN, SYDVKM. The length of the CDR3 is 18 residues. CDR3 nucleotide sequence: TGTGCCAGCAGTTTATACACCCAGTCGGGGGTGGGGTATTGGGAGCAGTACTTC. Protein: CASSLYTQSGVGYWEQYF.

In its sample, this clonotype is medium-sized (0.01 to 0.1%). This chain uses TRBV19 with TRBJ1-1; no definite D call. This CDR3 has 14 amino acids. Trimming removed 5 bases at V and 2 bases at J, with 12 bases between. CDR1 LNHDA and CDR2 SQIVND come from the germline V gene (reference sequence). This CDR3 reads CASSLGTANTEAFF. CDR3 in DNA: TGTGCCAGTAGTTTGGGCACAGCAAACACTGAAGCTTTCTTT. Full variable domain (rest looked up from reference TRBV19 and TRBJ1-1): DGGITQSPKYLFRKEGQNVTLSCEQNLNHDAMYWYRQDPGQGLRLIYYSQIVNDFQKGDIAEGYSVSREKKESFPLTVTSAQKNPTAFYLCASSLGTANTEAFFGQGTRLTVV.

This clonotype was seen repeatedly, ten times or more. This chain uses TRBV11-2 with TRBJ2-7; D perhaps matches TRBD2 (6 bases). Germline CDR1 SGHAT, CDR2 FQNNGV. Deletions cut 6 bases from V and 0 bases from J, with 15 bases between. The CDR3 length is 15 residues. In DNA, the CDR3 is TGTGCCAGCAGGGCTATAGCGGAGAGCTCCTACGAGCAGTACTTC. This codes for CASRAIAESSYEQYF.

By share, this clonotype counts as medium-sized. V usage is TRBV6-2 or TRBV6-3 and J usage is TRBJ2-7; TRBD1 matches at 7 bases. V lost 3 bases and J lost 3; bases outside the gene matches: 2. The CDR3 is 13 amino acids. Germline values: CDR1 MNHEY, CDR2 SVGEGT. In DNA form, the CDR3 reads TGTGCCAGCAGTTATGGGACAGACTACGAGCAGTACTTC. This gives the protein CASSYGTDYEQYF.

This clonotype is labeled medium-sized. The chain is built from TRBV9 and TRBJ2-3; D tentatively fits TRBD1 or TRBD2 (5 bases each). CDR3 length: 14 amino acids. V shed 3 bases and J shed 6 bases, with 14 bases lying between them. Germline V CDR1 and CDR2: SGDLS, YYNGEE. CDR3 bases: TGTGCCAGCAGCGCCGGGTGGGGGTCCGATACGCAGTATTTT. Translation: CASSAGWGSDTQYF.

This clonotype has a count of ten or more. The chain couples TRBV4-3 to TRBJ2-1; D possibly matches TRBD1 or TRBD2 (5 bases each). Deletions cut 0 bases from V and 0 bases from J, with 15 bases between. The germline V gene encodes CDR1 LGHNA and CDR2 YSLEER. The CDR3 runs to 18 residues. CDR3: CASSQDPGPLSSYNEQFF. DNA for the CDR3: TGCGCCAGCAGCCAAGACCCGGGACCCCTGAGCTCCTACAATGAGCAGTTCTTC.

This clonotype is medium-sized in the sample. This rearrangement joins TRBV24-1 to TRBJ2-1; 8 bases agree with TRBD2. Germline CDR1 is KGHDR and CDR2 is SFDVKD. The V and J ends lost 6 bases and 5 bases, in that order; junction bases with no gene match: 11. The CDR3 extends over 16 amino acids. CDR3 protein: CATSPGTSLGNNEQFF. As DNA, the CDR3 is TGTGCCACCAGTCCCGGGACTAGTTTGGGTAACAATGAGCAGTTCTTC.

This clonotype is labeled medium-sized. The rearrangement joins TRBV20-1 to TRBJ2-1; no firm D call. V lost 6 bases to trimming and J lost 6 bases, with 12 bases between them. This CDR3 spans 12 amino acids. From germline, CDR1 is DFQATT and CDR2 SNEGSKA (reference sequence). The CDR3, as DNA: TGCAGTGCCATCCGCGACTCCAATGAGCAGTTCTTC. It codes for CSAIRDSNEQFF.

As to this clonotype: This clone may be a read error of a much larger clone one base away. This CDR3 is CASSLAGRKNTEALF. The CDR3 coding sequence is TGTGCCAGCAGCTTAGCGGGACGAAAGAACACTGAAGCTCTCTTT. The J gene is TRBJ1-1, the V gene TRBV7-9, with a weak D call TRBD1 (5 bases). Germline CDR1 reads SEHNR; CDR2 reads FQNEAQ (reference sequence). CDR3 length: 15 residues.